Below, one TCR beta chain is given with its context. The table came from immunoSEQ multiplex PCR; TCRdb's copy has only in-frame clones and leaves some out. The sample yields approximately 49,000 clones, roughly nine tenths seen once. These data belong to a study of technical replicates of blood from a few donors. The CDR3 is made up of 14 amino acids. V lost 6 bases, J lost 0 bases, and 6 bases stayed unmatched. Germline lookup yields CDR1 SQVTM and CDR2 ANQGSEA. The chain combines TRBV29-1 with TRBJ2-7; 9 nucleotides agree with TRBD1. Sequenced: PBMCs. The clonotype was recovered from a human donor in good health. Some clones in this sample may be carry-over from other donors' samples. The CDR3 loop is CSVGQGQASYEQYF. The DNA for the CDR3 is TGCAGCGTGGGACAGGGACAGGCCTCCTACGAGCAGTACTTC.